Shown below are 12 T cell receptor beta chains from a single sample sequenced in a study of tumor and adjacent non-tumor tissue in lung cancer. The library came from three nested PCR rounds adapted from ARM-PCR protocols. From the multiplex PCR reads, TCRdb called clonotypes with MiXCR, one entry per CDR3 protein. This table has about 140,000 distinct CDR3 sequences, 60% to 70% appearing once. No cell sorting was done before RNA was extracted from the tissue. Sequenced sample: lung tumor tissue. The receptors were sampled from a man in his fifties or sixties with small cell lung cancer.

As to this clonotype: Since a much larger clone is just one base distant, this may be a read error. No conserved phenylalanine or tryptophan ends this CDR3, so it is likely a read error. This chain connects TRBV29-1 to TRBJ2-5, with D possibly being TRBD2 (5 bases). Trimming took off 0 bases at V and 5 bases at J, with 16 bases between the two ends. Germline lookup yields CDR1 SQVTM and CDR2 ANQGSEA. This CDR3 is 15 amino acids long. CDR3 in amino acids: CSVEDLTRAGETQYL. DNA of the CDR3: TGCAGCGTTGAAGATCTTACGAGGGCGGGCGAGACCCAGTACCTC.

This clonotype has just a few counts. Because the CDR3 is missing its conserved closing phenylalanine or tryptophan, this is likely a read error. V usage is TRBV20-1 and J usage is TRBJ2-5; 8 nucleotides agree with TRBD1. J gave up 5 bases and V 4 bases, and 9 bases lay outside the gene matches. The CDR3 contains 14 residues. The V gene's germline CDR1 is DFQATT and CDR2 SNEGSKA (reference sequence). The CDR3 region has the DNA TGCAGTGCTACAAGGACAGGGATCGTCGAGACCCAGTACCTC. Translated: CSATRTGIVETQYL.

For this clonotype: Because it lacks the conserved phenylalanine or tryptophan at the end, this CDR3 is likely a read error. The CDR3 protein is CAGSPRTGGTQYY. The CDR3 coding sequence is TGTGCCGGCAGTCCAAGGACAGGCGGGACCCAGTACTAC. This chain uses TRBV12-3 or TRBV12-4 with TRBJ2-5, with TRBD1 matching over 7 bases. The CDR3 runs to 13 residues.

A remark on this clonotype: The CDR3 does not close with the conserved phenylalanine or tryptophan, likely indicating a read error. The rearrangement joins TRBV20-1 to TRBJ2-3; D gene ambiguous. This CDR3 comprises 15 residues. The germline V and J ends were trimmed by 6 bases and 4 bases, with 20 bases remaining between them. Per the germline V gene, CDR1 is DFQATT and CDR2 is SNEGSKA (reference sequence). The CDR3 DNA is TGCAGTGCCATAACCCTAGTGGTACAGCCAGATACGCAGTATTCT. Translation: CSAITLVVQPDTQYS.

This chain's CDR3 is CSVGTGCTGANVLTF. The CDR3 DNA reads as TGCAGCGTTGGGACAGGGTGCACTGGGGCCAACGTCCTGACTTTC. The genes are TRBV29-1 and TRBJ2-6; 8 nucleotides agree with TRBD1. The V segment lost 4 bases and the J segment 2 bases; nucleotides outside the gene matches: 4. The germline V gene encodes CDR1 SQVTM and CDR2 ANQGSEA. This CDR3 has 15 residues.

The CDR3 nucleotides read TGTGCCAGCAGTGGGAGTGGCGATGCGCAGTATTTT. It codes for CASSGSGDAQYF. The rearrangement links TRBV11-2 to TRBJ2-3, with D perhaps TRBD2 (5 bases). Germline V CDR1 and CDR2: SGHAT, FQNNGV. The CDR3 loop spans 12 amino acids. V was shortened by 6 bases and J by 10 bases, with 14 bases between the two germline ends. The full variable domain, completed using reference TRBV11-2 and TRBJ2-3, is EAGVAQSPRYKIIEKRQSVAFWCNPISGHATLYWYQQILGQGPKLLIQFQNNGVVDDSQLPKDRFSAERLKGVDSTLKIQPAKLEDSAVYLCASSGSGDAQYFGPGTRLTVL.

The chain joins TRBV20-1 to TRBJ1-3, with 7 bases that match TRBD1. The germline CDR1 and CDR2 sequences are DFQATT and SNEGSKA (reference sequence). This CDR3 is 15 amino acids long. With V trimmed by 2 bases and J by 1 base, 5 bases remained unmatched. DNA for the CDR3: TGCAGTGCTAGACGGGACAGTGTATCTGGAAACACCATATATTTT. Translated, it gives CSARRDSVSGNTIYF.

Here the CDR3 reads CASSSGTSGRADTQYF. CDR3 sequence (DNA): TGCGCCAGCAGCTCCGGGACTAGCGGGAGAGCAGATACGCAGTATTTT. The V and J genes are TRBV5-1 and TRBJ2-3, with 14 bases that match TRBD2. Germline V gives CDR1 SGHRS, CDR2 YFSETQ. This CDR3 has 16 residues. V shed 3 bases, J shed 4 bases, and the junction held 4 bases outside the gene matches. Full variable domain (outside the CDR3, taken from reference TRBV5-1 and TRBJ2-3): KAGVTQTPRYLIKTRGQQVTLSCSPISGHRSVSWYQQTPGQGLQFLFEYFSETQRNKGNFPGRFSGRQFSNSRSEMNVSTLELGDSALYLCASSSGTSGRADTQYFGPGTRLTVL.

This clonotype was seen once. An end of the junction does not agree with germline; a read error may underlie this. V usage is TRBV11-2 and J usage is TRBJ2-1, with 8 bases lining up with TRBD1. This CDR3 comprises 15 residues. Germline lookup yields CDR1 SGHAT and CDR2 FQNNGV. In DNA, the CDR3 is TGTGCCAGGAGCTTTACAGGGGGGTCCTACAATGAGCAGTTTTTC. Its translation is CARSFTGGSYNEQFF.

This clonotype has at least ten counts. This chain links TRBV11-2 with TRBJ2-5; 7 positions match TRBD2. The CDR3 has 16 residues. Germline trimming cut 2 bases from V and 2 bases from J; bases unmatched to any gene: 8. From germline, CDR1 is SGHAT and CDR2 FQNNGV. The CDR3 DNA reads as TGTGCCAGCAGCTTATCGTCGAGGGAGGGGCAAGAGACCCAGTACTTC. Protein sequence: CASSLSSREGQETQYF.

Note on this clonotype: It may be a read error: a sequence one base away is much more abundant. The V gene is TRBV29-1, the J gene TRBJ2-1, with D possibly called TRBD1 or TRBD2 (6 bases each). The CDR3 totals 14 residues. CDR1 and CDR2 (germline): SQVTM, ANQGSEA. DNA for the CDR3: TGCAACGTGCGGGGACACCGCAGGAGAGATGAGCAGTTCTTC. Protein product: CNVRGHRRRDEQFF.

Notes on this clonotype: This clone may be a read error of a much larger clone one base away. V gene TRBV25-1 combines with J gene TRBJ2-3; 7 bases fit TRBD1. The CDR3 covers 15 residues. CDR1 and CDR2 (germline): MGHDK, SYGVNS. This CDR3 is CVSSEPGQGTDTQYF. The CDR3 DNA is TGTGTCAGCAGTGAACCCGGACAGGGCACAGATACGCAGTATTTT.